Listed below are T cell receptor beta chains from one sample, sequenced in a study of blood T cell repertoires in COVID-19. TCRdb's table, derived via immunoSEQ multiplex PCR, lists solely in-frame clones and lacks some. The table shows 490,000 or so clones, with 70% to 90% occurring only once. The sequencing sample was made of PBMCs or T cells enriched from blood (not recorded which). These receptor sequences come from a woman between 55 and 75 years old who had recovered from COVID-19. Each CDR3 is given with its conserved first and last residue. Each record gives: clone size, D gene, V gene, J gene, CDR3 DNA, CDR3 protein. D genes are given only for firm matches. Rows may omit the clone size; those that give it use once, few, many or a size class.

>few|-|TRBV3-1/TRBV3-2|TRBJ1-6
TGTGCCAGCAGCCAAGGGGGGGGATCGGGTTCACCCCTCCACTTT
CASSQGGGSGSPLHF
>-|-|TRBV4-1|TRBJ2-3
TGCGCCAGCAGCCAAGATTTTAGGGAGACAGATACGCAGTATTTT
CASSQDFRETDTQYF
>once|TRBD2|TRBV9|TRBJ2-3
TGTGCCAGCAGCATGAGCGGGGGGGAGACAGATACGCAGTATTTT
CASSMSGGETDTQYF
>-|-|TRBV27|TRBJ1-5
TGTGCCAGCAGTTCGTACGACAGCTACAATCAGCCCCAGCATTTT
CASSSYDSYNQPQHF
>-|TRBD2|TRBV19|TRBJ2-5
TGTGCCAGTAGTATAGGGGGACTAGGGACCCAGTACTTC
CASSIGGLGTQYF
>few|-|TRBV29-1|TRBJ1-2
TGCAGCGTGGCTACAGGATCCTATGGCTACACCTTC
CSVATGSYGYTF
>few|-|TRBV6-1|TRBJ1-1
TGTGCCAGCAGTGAACGGAAGGCAGGGAACACTGAAGCTTTCTTT
CASSERKAGNTEAFF
>-|-|TRBV6-1|TRBJ2-1
TGTGCCAGCAGTGACGGTATCAATGAGCAGTTCTTC
CASSDGINEQFF
>-|TRBD1|TRBV4-1|TRBJ1-1
TGCGCCAGCAGCCCCGGGACAGCTAGCTATGAAGCTTTCTTT
CASSPGTASYEAFF
>few|-|TRBV24-1|TRBJ1-1
TGTGCCACAGAAGACAGTGCTAGGACTGAAGCTTTCTTT
CATEDSARTEAFF
>-|-|TRBV6-2/TRBV6-3|TRBJ2-5
TGTGCCAGCAGTCTATACAGCGGGGAGACCCAGTACTTC
CASSLYSGETQYF
>-|-|TRBV5-1|TRBJ1-3
TGCGCCAGCAGCTTTAAGGAGGGAGGGAGTTCTGGAAACACCATATATTTT
CASSFKEGGSSGNTIYF
>-|TRBD2|TRBV19|TRBJ2-1
TGTGCCAGTACTAGCGGGCACTACAATGAGCAGTTCTTC
CASTSGHYNEQFF
>-|TRBD1|TRBV3-1/TRBV3-2|TRBJ1-5
TGTGCCAGCAGCCAAGAGACAGGGAATCAGCCCCAGCATTTT
CASSQETGNQPQHF
>-|TRBD1|TRBV6-6|TRBJ2-7
TGTGCCAGCGGAACCTGGGACAGGGGCTACGAGCAGTACTTC
CASGTWDRGYEQYF
>-|-|TRBV12-3/TRBV12-4|TRBJ2-5
TGTGCCAGCAGTGCAGGGTTCGAGACCCAGTACTTC
CASSAGFETQYF
>few|-|TRBV7-9|TRBJ1-2
TGTGCCAGCAGCTTAGGGTCCTGGGCCCTCTATGGCTACACCTTC
CASSLGSWALYGYTF